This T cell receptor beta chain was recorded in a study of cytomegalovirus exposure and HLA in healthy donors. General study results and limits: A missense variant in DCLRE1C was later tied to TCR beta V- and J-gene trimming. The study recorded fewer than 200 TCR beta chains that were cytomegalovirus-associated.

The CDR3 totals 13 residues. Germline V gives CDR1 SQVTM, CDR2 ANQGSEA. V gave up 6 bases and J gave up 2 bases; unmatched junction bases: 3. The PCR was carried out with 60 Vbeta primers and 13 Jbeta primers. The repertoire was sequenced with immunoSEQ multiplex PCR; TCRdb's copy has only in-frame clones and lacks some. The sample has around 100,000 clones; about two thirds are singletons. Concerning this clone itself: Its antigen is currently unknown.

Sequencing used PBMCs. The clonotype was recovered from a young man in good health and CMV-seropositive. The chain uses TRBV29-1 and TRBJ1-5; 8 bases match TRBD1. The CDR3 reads CSVPGQGNQPQHF. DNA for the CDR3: TGCAGCGTGCCGGGACAGGGCAATCAGCCCCAGCATTTT. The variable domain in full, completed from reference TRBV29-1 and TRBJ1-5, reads SAVISQKPSRDICQRGTSLTIQCQVDSQVTMMFWYRQQPGQSLTLIATANQGSEATYESGFVIDKFPISRPNLTFSTLTVSNMSPEDSSIYLCSVPGQGNQPQHFGDGTRLSIL.